The 17 T cell receptor beta chains below all came from one sample that was sequenced in a study of blood T cell repertoires in COVID-19. The protocol was immunoSEQ multiplex PCR, while the TCRdb copy is restricted to in-frame clones and leaves out a portion. The table records approximately 230,000 clones, 70% to 85% of them present only once. The sample was PBMCs or T cells enriched from blood (not recorded which). Receptor source: a man in his forties who had recovered from COVID-19.

This clone occurred a few times. This sample includes further DNA sequences coding for the same CDR3. The chain has TRBV29-1 and TRBJ2-2; 7 bases line up with TRBD1. This CDR3 is 12 amino acids long. J lost 5 bases, V lost 5 bases, and 2 bases had no gene match. Per the germline V gene, CDR1 is SQVTM and CDR2 is ANQGSEA. The CDR3: CSVLRGTGELFF. In DNA form, the CDR3 reads TGCAGCGTTCTCAGGGGGACCGGGGAGCTGTTTTTT.

The V gene is TRBV7-2, the J gene TRBJ1-3; TRBD1 matches at 7 bases. With V trimmed by 5 bases and J by 0 bases, 7 bases remained unmatched. The CDR3 covers 16 residues. Germline CDR1 SGHTA, CDR2 FQGNSA. This chain's CDR3 is CASSPRTGFSGNTIYF. As DNA, the CDR3 is TGTGCCAGCAGCCCGCGGACAGGTTTCTCTGGAAACACCATATATTTT. The full variable domain, rest sourced from reference TRBV7-2 and TRBJ1-3, is GAGVSQSPSNKVTEKGKDVELRCDPISGHTALYWYRQSLGQGLEFLIYFQGNSAPDKSGLPSDRFSAERTGGSVSTLTIQRTQQEDSAVYLCASSPRTGFSGNTIYFGEGSWLTVV.

The chain links TRBV27 to TRBJ1-4; TRBD1 is a possible D gene (5 bases). CDR1 is MNHEY, CDR2 SMNVEV, per germline (reference sequence). V lost 5 bases, J lost 2 bases, and 24 bases lay in between. The CDR3 totals 19 residues. In DNA form, the CDR3 reads TGTGCCAGCAGTGCGAACTGGCGGGGTCGGCAGGGCACTAATGAAAAACTGTTTTTT. Translation: CASSANWRGRQGTNEKLFF.

This rearrangement joins TRBV19 to TRBJ1-1, with D uncertain. The length of the CDR3 is 15 residues. Germline CDR1 LNHDA, CDR2 SQIVND (reference sequence). V dropped 3 bases and J dropped 6 bases, with 17 bases sitting between them. Written as DNA, the CDR3 is TGTGCCAGTAGTATTGGGCGGAGGGCAGGCGCTGAAGCTTTCTTT. This sequence encodes CASSIGRRAGAEAFF.

The table lists this clone with many counts. This sequence joins TRBV2 and TRBJ2-1; 8 bases agree with TRBD2. Germline trimming cut 3 bases from V and 13 bases from J; bases unmatched to any gene: 14. The germline V gene encodes CDR1 SNHLY and CDR2 FYNNEI. The CDR3 consists of 15 residues. CDR3 residues: CASSDSGSGGGRQFF. The CDR3 DNA reads as TGTGCCAGCAGTGATTCGGGGAGCGGGGGTGGTCGACAGTTCTTC.

The CDR3 bases are TGTGCCAGCAGTTCCGAATTCCCGGGACTAGCGAACACCGGGGAGCTGTTTTTT. Translation gives CASSSEFPGLANTGELFF. The chain recombines TRBV27 with TRBJ2-2; 8 nucleotides agree with TRBD2. V shed 4 bases and J 0 bases; nucleotides not matched to a gene: 10. Germline CDR1 reads MNHEY; CDR2 reads SMNVEV (reference sequence). The CDR3 has 18 amino acids.

V gene TRBV6-5 combines with J gene TRBJ1-6; D uncertain. There are 14 residues in the CDR3. The V and J ends lost 5 bases and 10 bases respectively, with 15 bases between them. CDR1 MNHEY and CDR2 SVGAGI come from the germline V gene. The CDR3 spells CASSPGWSKSPLHF. The CDR3 DNA reads TGTGCCAGCAGTCCTGGTTGGAGTAAATCACCCCTCCACTTT.

V is TRBV7-3 and J is TRBJ2-2, with 14 bases lining up with TRBD2. Germline V gene sequence: CDR1 SGHTA, CDR2 FQGTGA. V shed 5 bases, J shed 6 bases, and the junction held 5 bases outside the gene matches. This CDR3 contains 16 residues. Here the CDR3 DNA reads TGTGCCAGCAGCCTAGGGGGACTAGCGGGAGCCGGGGAGCTGTTTTTT. Amino acid sequence: CASSLGGLAGAGELFF.

The rearrangement uses TRBV5-1 and TRBJ1-4, with D perhaps matching TRBD1 (5 bases). Germline CDR1 and CDR2: SGHRS and YFSETQ. This CDR3 contains 15 residues. Trimming cost V 4 bases and J 10 bases, with 20 bases left between them. CDR3 in amino acids: CASSPAGTFLSKLFF. CDR3 coding DNA: TGCGCCAGCAGCCCAGCCGGGACTTTTTTGTCAAAACTGTTTTTT.

This clone was seen a handful of times. The chain recombines TRBV7-9 with TRBJ2-1, with 11 bases fitting TRBD2. With 5 bases clipped from V and 5 bases from J, the junction kept 8 bases outside the gene matches. Per germline, CDR1 SEHNR and CDR2 FQNEAQ (reference sequence). The CDR3 extends over 16 amino acids. The CDR3 DNA follows: TGTGCCAGCAGCATCCCGACTAGCGGGAAACACAATGAGCAGTTCTTC. This encodes CASSIPTSGKHNEQFF. The whole variable domain, remainder taken from reference TRBV7-9 and TRBJ2-1, is DTGVSQNPRHKITKRGQNVTFRCDPISEHNRLYWYRQTLGQGPEFLTYFQNEAQLEKSRLLSDRFSAERPKGSFSTLEIQRTEQGDSAMYLCASSIPTSGKHNEQFFGPGTRLTVL.

This clone was detected once. This chain links TRBV28 with TRBJ2-2, with no clear D. The V and J ends lost 2 bases and 0 bases respectively, with 13 bases between them. Germline V gene data show CDR1 as MDHEN and CDR2 as SYDVKM. The CDR3 is 17 amino acids. CDR3 sequence reads: CASSLDILAANTGELFF. CDR3 coding DNA: TGTGCCAGCAGTTTAGACATTCTGGCAGCGAACACCGGGGAGCTGTTTTTT. Complete variable domain (other parts from reference TRBV28 and TRBJ2-2): DVKVTQSSRYLVKRTGEKVFLECVQDMDHENMFWYRQDPGLGLRLIYFSYDVKMKEKGDIPEGYSVSREKKERFSLILESASTNQTSMYLCASSLDILAANTGELFFGEGSRLTVL.

The chain has TRBV25-1 and TRBJ2-7; 12 positions agree with TRBD1. The CDR3 spans 14 residues. Losses at the gene ends were 4 bases for V and 11 bases for J; bases not matched to a gene: 9. Germline lookup yields CDR1 MGHDK and CDR2 SYGVNS. In DNA form, the CDR3 reads TGTGCCAGCAGTGCGCCCGGGACAGGGGGCTTGGAGTACTTC. Translation gives CASSAPGTGGLEYF.

CDR3 DNA: TGTGCCAGCAGCCAAGCTCCCCCTGTCGGGGGGATTCAAGAGACCCAGTACTTC. This translates into CASSQAPPVGGIQETQYF. This chain links TRBV4-2 with TRBJ2-5; 7 bases are a match to TRBD2. This CDR3 comprises 18 residues. Trimming took 1 base from V and 2 from J; bases not matched to a gene: 13. The germline CDR1 and CDR2 sequences are LGHNA and YNFKEQ.

The gene calls are TRBV6-1 and TRBJ2-5; 9 bases line up with TRBD1. This CDR3 spans 15 amino acids. Germline V lookup: CDR1 MNHNS, CDR2 SASEGT. V shed 2 bases, J shed 5 bases, and the junction held 6 bases outside the gene matches. CDR3 nucleotides: TGTGCCAGCAGTGAATGGGGACAGGGAGCGGAGACCCAGTACTTC. Its protein product is CASSEWGQGAETQYF.

The gene calls are TRBV7-3 and TRBJ2-7; 7 nucleotides align to TRBD1. The CDR3 sequence is 16 residues long. CDR1 and CDR2 from the germline V gene are SGHTA and FQGTGA. J was trimmed by 3 bases and V by 4 bases; bases with no gene match: 12. The CDR3 loop is CASSYLPTGSRYEQYF. CDR3 DNA: TGTGCCAGCAGCTATCTTCCGACAGGGTCACGCTACGAGCAGTACTTC.

The rearrangement uses TRBV3-1 (or the pseudogene TRBV3-2) and TRBJ2-3; 8 bases are a match to TRBD1. Germline CDR1 and CDR2: LGHDT and YNNKEL (reference sequence). This CDR3 contains 17 residues. V lost 6 bases and J lost 0; bases outside the gene matches: 11. The CDR3 reads CASRQGATRPSTDTQYF. The CDR3 DNA sequence: TGTGCCAGCAGGCAGGGGGCGACGCGGCCTAGCACAGATACGCAGTATTTT.

The chain carries TRBV28 and TRBJ1-2, with a possible D match to TRBD1 (6 bases). With 3 bases removed from V and 7 bases from J, the gap between germline ends came to 12 bases. From germline, CDR1 is MDHEN and CDR2 SYDVKM. This CDR3 has 13 residues. CDR3 sequence (DNA): TGTGCCAGCAGTTTTTCGGGGGGGGCTGGCTACACCTTC. Translation gives CASSFSGGAGYTF.